This T cell receptor beta chain came from a study of identifying expanded T cells in peripheral blood. Broader study findings: Clone count variance between roughly 2-week samples rose with total template count. Roughly 1.2 clones differed between technical replicates, versus approximately 16 and 20 over time.

A remark on this clone: Its antigen remains unknown.

No infections or other immune events were documented during collection. The CDR3 length is 15 residues. The germline CDR1 and CDR2 sequences are KGHSH and LQKENI. V was cut by 3 bases and J by 3 bases, with 14 bases left in between. Some clones are missing from TCRdb's copy, which holds only in-frame ones; the method was immunoSEQ multiplex PCR. This repertoire shows around 81,000 clones, approximately 85% found once; its top ten account for around 4.3%. What was sequenced was blood. V and J are TRBV18 and TRBJ1-2; D remains ambiguous. The TCR originated in a person aged 18 to 69 in good health. The CDR3 DNA sequence: TGTGCCAGCTCACCTTCGATCGGCCAGTACTATGGCTACACCTTC. Its protein product is CASSPSIGQYYGYTF.